This T cell receptor beta chain was captured by sequencing in a study of blood T cells in healthy people across ages. The CDR3 length is 15 residues. Through a sample-barcoded 5' primer and a J-beta primer mix, a second PCR was run for roughly 6 to 11 cycles. TCRdb recomputed calls from the 5' RACE reads with MiXCR, one row per CDR3 protein. This table has approximately 800,000 distinct CDR3 sequences, roughly 25% appearing once. This clonotype was counted a few times. This same sample was also part of a study on T cells of mothers and their children. This second study notes: Donation involved a few healthy Caucasian mothers and the six children that they had.

The origin of this receptor is a boy aged 5-17 years in good health. The V and J genes are TRBV12-3 or TRBV12-4 and TRBJ2-5; D is possibly TRBD1 or TRBD2 (6 bases each). The J call is in doubt because the DNA end fits TRBJ2-1 better. Sequenced sample: blood. CDR3 amino acids: CASRRGQGPGGEQFF. Here the CDR3 DNA reads TGTGCCAGCAGACGGGGGCAGGGCCCCGGGGGTGAGCAGTTCTTC.